Following are 21 T cell receptor beta chains from one sample sequenced in a study of blood T cell repertoires in COVID-19. Measured with immunoSEQ multiplex PCR; TCRdb has only the in-frame clones, and not every one. Of nearly 110,000 clones detected, about 90% appear once; the ten largest clones hold nearly 5%. The material sequenced was peripheral blood. These receptors all come from a man aged 35-49 years with active or convalescent COVID-19.

The V call is TRBV18, the J call TRBJ2-3, with 11 bases fitting TRBD2. V lost 0 bases and J lost 4; bases outside the gene matches: 6. Germline CDR1 is KGHSH and CDR2 is LQKENI. The CDR3 length is 17 residues. CDR3 coding DNA: TGTGCCAGCTCACCACCTCGACTAGCGGGGCCCGCAGATACGCAGTATTTT. The encoded protein is CASSPPRLAGPADTQYF.

This chain links TRBV2 with TRBJ2-5, with 10 bases aligning to TRBD2. The germline V gene has CDR1 SNHLY and CDR2 FYNNEI. The CDR3 is 15 residues long. V dropped 6 bases and J dropped 4; count of bases not matched to a gene: 8. The CDR3 nucleotides are TGTGCCAGCAGCGCGCGACTAGCGGGTACAGAGACCCAGTACTTC. It translates to CASSARLAGTETQYF.

The genes are TRBV5-4 and TRBJ2-7; TRBD1 matches at 9 bases. This CDR3 contains 14 residues. Germline CDR1 is SGHNT and CDR2 is YYREEE (reference sequence). The V and J ends lost 5 bases and 3 bases, in that order; junction bases with no gene match: 6. The CDR3 is CASSTGTGFYEQYF. The DNA of the CDR3 is TGTGCCAGCAGTACCGGGACAGGGTTCTACGAGCAGTACTTC.

The chain uses TRBV5-3 and TRBJ1-6; a weak D match, TRBD1 (5 bases). TRBV5-3 qualifies as an ORF whose function is uncertain. The CDR3 has 15 residues. V was pared by 4 bases and J by 7 bases, with 15 bases between. The DNA for the CDR3 is TGTGCCAGAAGCCCTCCACAGGAACCCAATTCACCCCTCCACTTT. Its translation is CARSPPQEPNSPLHF.

V and J are TRBV10-1 and TRBJ1-1, with D perhaps matching TRBD1 (6 bases). This CDR3 comprises 14 residues. Germline-derived CDR1 and CDR2 are WNHNN and SYGVQD (reference sequence). V was trimmed by 5 bases and J by 0 bases, leaving 10 bases between them. The CDR3 nucleotides are TGCGCCAGCAGTCGGGGGGCCATGAACACTGAAGCTTTCTTT. It translates to CASSRGAMNTEAFF.

The gene calls are TRBV19 and TRBJ1-1; 7 bases align to TRBD1. With 4 bases clipped from V and 7 bases from J, the junction kept 3 bases outside the gene matches. This CDR3 is 12 amino acids long. The germline CDR1 and CDR2 sequences are LNHDA and SQIVND (reference sequence). This chain's CDR3 is CASSTTGIEAFF. CDR3 nucleotide sequence: TGTGCCAGTAGTACGACAGGGATTGAAGCTTTCTTT.

The V and J genes are TRBV28 and TRBJ2-7; 9 nucleotides agree with TRBD1. The V segment lost 4 bases and the J segment 6 bases; nucleotides outside the gene matches: 10. Germline V gene lookup returns CDR1 MDHEN and CDR2 SYDVKM. This CDR3 is built from 15 residues. Here the CDR3 DNA reads TGTGCCAGCAGTTCCGGAGGGACAGGGAAGACCGAGCAGTACTTC. Encoded protein: CASSSGGTGKTEQYF.

V gene TRBV6-4 combines with J gene TRBJ1-1; D not certain. V was shortened by 5 bases and J by 1 base, with 8 bases between the two germline ends. CDR1 and CDR2 (germline): MRHNA, SNTAGT. This CDR3 contains 13 residues. The CDR3 nucleotides are TGTGCCAGCAGTATGGCAGAGAACACTGAAGCTTTCTTT. Protein sequence: CASSMAENTEAFF.

This rearrangement joins TRBV28 to TRBJ1-4; 8 bases are shared with TRBD1. V was pared by 5 bases and J by 3 bases, with 5 bases of the junction left unmatched. Germline V gene lookup returns CDR1 MDHEN and CDR2 SYDVKM. This CDR3 has 15 amino acids. The CDR3 sequence is CASSEGQASNEKLFF. The CDR3 bases are TGTGCCAGCAGTGAGGGACAGGCTTCTAATGAAAAACTGTTTTTT.

The chain couples TRBV9 to TRBJ2-1; 7 bases fit TRBD1. CDR1 and CDR2 (germline): SGDLS, YYNGEE. The CDR3 extends over 13 amino acids. V shed 1 base, J shed 5 bases, and the junction held 0 bases outside the gene matches. CDR3 bases: TGTGCCAGCAGCGTACAGGGGGACAATGAGCAGTTCTTC. This codes for CASSVQGDNEQFF.

This clone appeared once. The J gene is TRBJ2-3, the V gene TRBV7-2, with 7 bases lining up with TRBD2. Germline V lookup: CDR1 SGHTA, CDR2 FQGNSA. This CDR3 is built from 16 residues. Trimming at V came to 4 bases and at J to 3 bases, leaving 10 bases not matched to a gene. This CDR3 is CASSSSAGAGTDTQYF. In DNA, the CDR3 is TGTGCCAGCAGCTCCTCCGCGGGAGCGGGGACAGATACGCAGTATTTT.

The chain joins TRBV5-8 to TRBJ2-7, with D perhaps matching TRBD2 (6 bases). CDR1 and CDR2 from the germline V gene are SGHTS and YDEGEE. The ends were cut back, 0 bases at V and 1 base at J, with 14 bases in the middle. CDR3 size: 16 residues. CDR3 nucleotides: TGTGCCAGCAGCTTGGCCCTGGGGGGAAGGTCCTACGAGCAGTACTTC. It encodes CASSLALGGRSYEQYF.

The chain recombines TRBV28 with TRBJ1-5; no clear D. This CDR3 has 13 residues. Trimming took 3 bases from V and 3 from J, leaving 6 bases between them. Per the germline V gene, CDR1 is MDHEN and CDR2 is SYDVKM. CDR3 sequence (DNA): TGTGCCAGCAGTTTTAGATCCAATCAGCCCCAGCATTTT. As protein: CASSFRSNQPQHF. The complete variable domain, with remaining parts taken from reference TRBV28 and TRBJ1-5, reads DVKVTQSSRYLVKRTGEKVFLECVQDMDHENMFWYRQDPGLGLRLIYFSYDVKMKEKGDIPEGYSVSREKKERFSLILESASTNQTSMYLCASSFRSNQPQHFGDGTRLSIL.

V gene TRBV5-1 combines with J gene TRBJ2-5, with 13 positions matching TRBD2. The germline gives CDR1 SGHRS, CDR2 YFSETQ. CDR3 length: 16 amino acids. V gave up 5 bases and J gave up 3 bases; unmatched junction bases: 7. The DNA for the CDR3 is TGCGCCAGCAGTTCCGGGACTAGCGGGACTAAAGAGACCCAGTACTTC. As protein: CASSSGTSGTKETQYF. Full variable domain (outside the CDR3, taken from reference TRBV5-1 and TRBJ2-5): KAGVTQTPRYLIKTRGQQVTLSCSPISGHRSVSWYQQTPGQGLQFLFEYFSETQRNKGNFPGRFSGRQFSNSRSEMNVSTLELGDSALYLCASSSGTSGTKETQYFGPGTRLLVL.

The rearrangement links TRBV19 to TRBJ1-1, with a tentative D call TRBD1 (5 bases). Germline CDR1 is LNHDA and CDR2 is SQIVND (reference sequence). V was pared by 5 bases and J by 11 bases, with 12 bases between. This CDR3 is built from 11 residues. CDR3 in amino acids: CASSRGRDAFF. CDR3 sequence (DNA): TGTGCCAGTAGTCGGGGGAGGGATGCTTTCTTT.

This chain connects TRBV30 to TRBJ2-5; D unresolved. CDR1 GTSNPN and CDR2 SVGIG come from the germline V gene (reference sequence). V was cut by 1 base and J by 6 bases, with 3 bases left in between. The CDR3 loop spans 10 amino acids. The CDR3 protein is CAWSGKTQYF. The CDR3 DNA reads TGTGCCTGGAGTGGTAAGACCCAGTACTTC.

The chain has TRBV9 and TRBJ2-1; tentative D call: TRBD2 (5 bases). V shed 3 bases and J shed 2 bases, with 12 bases lying between them. CDR3 length: 15 residues. The germline gives CDR1 SGDLS, CDR2 YYNGEE. The CDR3 loop reads CASSALEGPYNEQFF. CDR3 sequence (DNA): TGTGCCAGCAGCGCCCTTGAGGGCCCCTACAATGAGCAGTTCTTC.

The chain carries TRBV7-2 and TRBJ2-3; TRBD1 agrees at 8 bases. Germline V gives CDR1 SGHTA, CDR2 FQGNSA. The CDR3 has 15 residues. With V trimmed by 6 bases and J by 6 bases, 11 bases remained unmatched. CDR3 coding DNA: TGTGCCAGCAGTGACGGACAGGGCTTTGGGGATACGCAGTATTTT. Its protein is CASSDGQGFGDTQYF.

The chain is built from TRBV28 and TRBJ1-2; D perhaps matches TRBD1 (6 bases). The CDR3 has 15 amino acids. Trimming left V 4 bases short and J 4 bases short, with 16 bases between. Germline V gene sequence: CDR1 MDHEN, CDR2 SYDVKM. The CDR3 region is CASSSLTGNVYGYTF. CDR3 DNA: TGTGCCAGCAGTTCCCTGACAGGCAACGTCTATGGCTACACCTTC.

This rearrangement joins TRBV28 to TRBJ1-3; TRBD1 is a possible D gene (6 bases). Germline CDR1 MDHEN, CDR2 SYDVKM. This CDR3 has 14 residues. Trimming took 5 bases from V and 0 from J, leaving 8 bases between them. The CDR3 nucleotides read TGTGCCAGCAGTCCAGGGGTCTCTGGAAACACCATATATTTT. Residues: CASSPGVSGNTIYF.

The J gene is TRBJ2-5, the V gene TRBV9, with TRBD2 identical over 12 bases. Germline V gene data show CDR1 as SGDLS and CDR2 as YYNGEE. The junction had 8 bases not matched to a gene; V was cut back by 4 bases and J by 4 bases. The CDR3 loop spans 16 amino acids. CDR3 sequence reads: CASSPRLAGAAETQYF. The CDR3 DNA reads as TGTGCCAGCAGCCCACGACTAGCGGGAGCGGCAGAGACCCAGTACTTC.